A single T cell receptor (beta chain) is shown here with its context. No antigen is known for it. The data were obtained in a study of CD8+ T cells in alopecia areata. Overall study results and limits: Resident alphabeta T cells of normal skin are also sequenced in scalp samples. Clonality was higher in lesional than normal scalp, especially in alopecia totalis/universalis.

RNA extraction was followed by reverse transcription into cDNA, which acted as the sequencing template. The assay was immunoSEQ multiplex PCR, and TCRdb's table has in-frame clones only and misses some. This sample yields roughly 150,000 clones, of which 50% to 65% are seen a single time; approximately 4.8% belongs to the top ten. V was pared by 4 bases and J by 0 bases, with 6 bases between. CDR3 length: 13 amino acids. Germline CDR1 SQVTM, CDR2 ANQGSEA. This receptor was identified in a human donor in good health. Sample: CD4+ T cells sorted from blood. V usage is TRBV29-1 and J usage is TRBJ2-2; D is ambiguous. The chain's CDR3 is CSVVTTNTGELFF. The CDR3 nucleotides read TGCAGCGTTGTTACAACGAACACCGGGGAGCTGTTTTTT.